The following is a T cell receptor (beta chain) sequence with its context. CDR1 is SGHVS and CDR2 is FQNEAQ in the germline V gene. The V and J ends lost 6 bases and 6 bases, in that order; junction bases with no gene match: 10. The CDR3 extends over 16 amino acids. Profiling relied on immunoSEQ multiplex PCR, and the TCRdb table lists in-frame clones only, not all of them. Of about 35,000 clones listed, roughly four fifths are singletons. These data are taken from a study of sequential checkpoint blockade in melanoma. The overall study: First-line arms were nivolumab then ipilimumab, or the reverse, randomized 1:1.

Treatment here: randomized to nivolumab then ipilimumab (arm A) or the reverse (arm B). The sequencing here drew on CD8+ T cells sorted from blood (inferred from file names), taken from a patient given nivolumab and ipilimumab in sequence. The V gene is TRBV7-8, the J gene TRBJ2-1; 11 bases align to TRBD2. This receptor was obtained from a human donor with melanoma. CDR3 bases: TGTGCCAGCAGGGGGATAGCGGGAGGGCCTGGCAATGAGCAGTTCTTC. It encodes CASRGIAGGPGNEQFF.